This T cell receptor (beta chain) is drawn from a study of T cells in Graves' hyperthyroidism and ophthalmopathy. CDR1 is SEHNR and CDR2 is FQNEAQ in the germline V gene (reference sequence). The CDR3 covers 15 residues. V lost 3 bases to trimming and J lost 2 bases; unmatched junction nucleotides: 6. RNA transcripts yielded amplified TCR beta CDR3 regions. HTBI primers drove first-round RT-PCR of the TCR CDR3. MiXCR, applied by TCRdb to the multiplex PCR reads, yields one record per CDR3 protein. Here the sample spans roughly 720,000 distinct CDR3 sequences, about 18% being singletons. The specimen sequenced was blood. This chain uses TRBV7-9 with TRBJ2-7; TRBD1 aligns across 8 bases. The TCR sequence derives from a man in his fifties or sixties with Graves' hyperthyroidism. The CDR3 DNA reads as TGTGCCAGCAGCTTTCGACAGGGGCCCACCTACGAGCAGTACTTC. Residues: CASSFRQGPTYEQYF.